This T cell receptor beta chain was found in a study of siplizumab effects on memory and regulatory T cells. Study-wide results and limits: The alloresponse seemed to draw substantially on naive T cells, which appeared more diverse than memory cells. Suppressive function of proliferating Tregs from siplizumab cultures was not confirmed. The drug siplizumab significantly decreased the alloreactive sequences that could be traced to unstimulated CD4+ memory cells. Just a small share of alloreactive clones was traced back to unstimulated subsets.

Sequencing was performed with immunoSEQ multiplex PCR; in TCRdb, only in-frame clones are kept and a portion is missing. The repertoire holds tens of thousands of clones, with about nine tenths as singletons. Points on this clone: Its antigen remains unidentified.

Material: Tregs sorted from blood. The receptor was isolated from a human donor in good health.

The CDR3 DNA is TGTGCCAGCAGCTTAGTGAGGGCAGGGAACACCGGGGAGCTGTTTTTT. The encoded protein is CASSLVRAGNTGELFF. The V and J genes are TRBV7-2 and TRBJ2-2, with D possibly TRBD2 on 5 matching bases. This CDR3 comprises 16 residues. Germline assignment: CDR1 SGHTA and CDR2 FQGNSA. V was pared by 1 base and J by 1 base, with 10 bases between.